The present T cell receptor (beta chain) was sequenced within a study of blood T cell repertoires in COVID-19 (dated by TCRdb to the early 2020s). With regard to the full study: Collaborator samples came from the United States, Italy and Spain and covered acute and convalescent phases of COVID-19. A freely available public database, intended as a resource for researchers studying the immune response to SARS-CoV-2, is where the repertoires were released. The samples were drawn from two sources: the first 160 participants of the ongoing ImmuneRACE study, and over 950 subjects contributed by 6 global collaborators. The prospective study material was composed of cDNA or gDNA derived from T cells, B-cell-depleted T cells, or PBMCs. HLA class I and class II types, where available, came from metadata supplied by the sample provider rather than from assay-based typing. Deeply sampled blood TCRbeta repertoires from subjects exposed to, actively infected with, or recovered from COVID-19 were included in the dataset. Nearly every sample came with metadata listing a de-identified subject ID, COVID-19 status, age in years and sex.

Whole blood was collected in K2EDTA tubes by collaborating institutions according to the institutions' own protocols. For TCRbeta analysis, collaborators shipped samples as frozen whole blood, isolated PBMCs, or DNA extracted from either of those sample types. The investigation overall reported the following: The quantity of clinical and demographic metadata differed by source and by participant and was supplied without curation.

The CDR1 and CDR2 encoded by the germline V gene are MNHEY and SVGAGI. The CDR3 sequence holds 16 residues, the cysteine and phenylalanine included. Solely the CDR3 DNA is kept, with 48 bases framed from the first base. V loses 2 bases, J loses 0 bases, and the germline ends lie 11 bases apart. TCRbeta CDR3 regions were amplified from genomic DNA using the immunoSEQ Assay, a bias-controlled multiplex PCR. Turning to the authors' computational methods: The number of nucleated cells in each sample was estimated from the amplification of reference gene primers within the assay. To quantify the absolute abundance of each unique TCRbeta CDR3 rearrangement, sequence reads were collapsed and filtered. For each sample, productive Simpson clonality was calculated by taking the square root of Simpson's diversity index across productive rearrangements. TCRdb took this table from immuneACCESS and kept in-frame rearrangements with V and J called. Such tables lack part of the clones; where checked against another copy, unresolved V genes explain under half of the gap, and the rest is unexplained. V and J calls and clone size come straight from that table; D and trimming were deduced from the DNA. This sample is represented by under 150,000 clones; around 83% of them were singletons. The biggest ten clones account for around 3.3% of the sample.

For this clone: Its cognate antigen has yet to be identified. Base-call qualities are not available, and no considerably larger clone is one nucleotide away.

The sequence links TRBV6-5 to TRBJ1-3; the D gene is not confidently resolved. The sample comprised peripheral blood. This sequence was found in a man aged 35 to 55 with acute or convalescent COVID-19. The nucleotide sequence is TGTGCCAGCAGTTACCACACGCCGAACTCTGGAAACACCATATATTTT. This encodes CASSYHTPNSGNTIYF.